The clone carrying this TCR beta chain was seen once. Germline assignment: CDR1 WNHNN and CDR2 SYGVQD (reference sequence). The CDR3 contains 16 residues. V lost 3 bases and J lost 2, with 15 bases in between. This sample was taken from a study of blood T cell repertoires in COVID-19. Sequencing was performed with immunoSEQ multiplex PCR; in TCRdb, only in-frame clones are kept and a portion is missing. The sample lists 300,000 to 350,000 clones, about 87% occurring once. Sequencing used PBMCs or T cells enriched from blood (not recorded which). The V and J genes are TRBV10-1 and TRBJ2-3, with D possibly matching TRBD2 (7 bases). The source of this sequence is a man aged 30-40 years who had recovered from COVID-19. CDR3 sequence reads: CASSDLRGGDTDTQYF. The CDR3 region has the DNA TGCGCCAGCAGTGACTTAAGGGGGGGGGACACAGATACGCAGTATTTT.